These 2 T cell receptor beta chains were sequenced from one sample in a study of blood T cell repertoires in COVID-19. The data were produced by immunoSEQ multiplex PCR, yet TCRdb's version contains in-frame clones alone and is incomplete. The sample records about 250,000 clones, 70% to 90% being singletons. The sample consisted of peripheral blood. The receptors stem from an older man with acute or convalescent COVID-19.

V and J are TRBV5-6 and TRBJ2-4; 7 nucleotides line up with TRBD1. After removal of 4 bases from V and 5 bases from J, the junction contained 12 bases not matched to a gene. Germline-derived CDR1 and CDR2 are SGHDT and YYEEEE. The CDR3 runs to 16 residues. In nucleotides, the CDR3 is TGTGCCAGCAGCCGTAGATCGACAGGGAGCGAAAACATTCAGTACTTC. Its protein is CASSRRSTGSENIQYF.

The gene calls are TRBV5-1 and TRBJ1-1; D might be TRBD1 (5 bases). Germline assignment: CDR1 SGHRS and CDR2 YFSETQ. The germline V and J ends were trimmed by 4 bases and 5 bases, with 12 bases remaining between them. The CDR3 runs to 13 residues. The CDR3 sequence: CASSQGVGTEAFF. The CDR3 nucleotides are TGCGCCAGCAGCCAAGGGGTAGGGACTGAAGCTTTCTTT. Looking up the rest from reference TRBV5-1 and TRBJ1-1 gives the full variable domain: KAGVTQTPRYLIKTRGQQVTLSCSPISGHRSVSWYQQTPGQGLQFLFEYFSETQRNKGNFPGRFSGRQFSNSRSEMNVSTLELGDSALYLCASSQGVGTEAFFGQGTRLTVV.